This entry describes one T cell receptor (beta chain). The antigen remains unidentified. The CDR3 extends over 15 amino acids. Germline V gene sequence: CDR1 SGHDN, CDR2 FVKESK. V was pared by 3 bases and J by 11 bases, with 15 bases of the junction left unmatched. The record originates from a study of post-analysis software for immune sequencing data. Whole-study context: Multiple sclerosis in the patients followed relapsing-remitting, secondary progressive and progressive-relapsing courses. Findings and limits, study-wide: Patients carried four or five TRBV segments more frequently than controls did, and TRBV5-6, TRBV5-1 and TRBV20-1 were among them. Those with multiple sclerosis, the patient group, showed significantly lower normalized Chao1 diversity than controls. Batch-mates among the samples co-clustered strongly by F measure.

Unique molecular identifiers featured in each of the TCR beta cDNA libraries. Between roughly 1 and 10 million T cells gave rise to some 490,000 cDNA molecules. Via MiXCR, TCRdb re-called the PCR reads, giving one row per CDR3 protein. The sample consists of hundreds of thousands of distinct CDR3 sequences, roughly 27% of them appearing once. The receptor was derived from a girl aged 5-17 years with multiple sclerosis. The gene calls are TRBV14 and TRBJ1-2; TRBD1 matches at 7 bases. Material: blood. DNA for the CDR3: TGTGCCAGCAGCCAGGCGACCGGGACAGCCGTTGAATACACCTTC. Amino acids: CASSQATGTAVEYTF.